Below are 31 T cell receptor beta chains sequenced from a single sample in a study of molecular identifiers for immune sequencing clone quantification. Via MiXCR, TCRdb re-called the PCR reads, giving one row per CDR3 protein. The table lists some 66,000 distinct CDR3 sequences, around 19% of them singletons. The sample taken for sequencing was naive CD8+ T cells from blood, with Jurkat cell RNA spiked in. Subset of the sample: FACS-sorted CD8+CD4-CCR7+CD45RA+ naive T cells. The receptors stem from a human donor in good health. Some libraries in this study had Jurkat cell RNA spiked in.

The chain employs TRBV20-1 and TRBJ2-1, with 13 bases lining up with TRBD2. This CDR3 has 15 residues. Germline CDR1 DFQATT, CDR2 SNEGSKA (reference sequence). Trimming removed 6 bases from V and 2 bases from J; junction bases left unmatched: 4. CDR3 nucleotide sequence: TGCAGTGCACGGACTAGCGGGAGTACCTACAATGAGCAGTTCTTC. Translation: CSARTSGSTYNEQFF.

In its sample, this clonotype was seen many times. The CDR3 here is CASSLGRDSSTEAFF. Written as DNA, the CDR3 is TGTGCCAGCAGCTTAGGCCGGGACAGTTCCACTGAAGCTTTCTTT. This sequence joins TRBV7-6 and TRBJ1-1; 7 bases are shared with TRBD1. The CDR3 contains 15 residues. Losses at the gene ends were 1 base for V and 4 bases for J; bases not matched to a gene: 6. Germline V CDR1 and CDR2: SGHVS, FNYEAQ.

This clonotype occurred many times. The rearrangement links TRBV11-2 to TRBJ2-2; 9 positions agree with TRBD2. Trimming removed 6 bases from V and 6 bases from J; junction bases left unmatched: 14. CDR3 size: 17 residues. Germline V gives CDR1 SGHAT, CDR2 FQNNGV. CDR3 DNA: TGTGCCAGCAGAAAAAGAATAGCGGGAGAGGTCCCCGGGGAGCTGTTTTTT. Translation: CASRKRIAGEVPGELFF.

This clonotype was observed many times. The chain uses TRBV7-8 and TRBJ1-1; D uncertain. The CDR3 loop spans 13 amino acids. V gave up 5 bases and J gave up 0 bases, with 7 bases separating them. CDR1 and CDR2 (germline): SGHVS, FQNEAQ. The CDR3 nucleotides are TGTGCCAGCAGCCTACTCATGAACACTGAAGCTTTCTTT. Translation gives CASSLLMNTEAFF.

As concerns this clonotype: This may come from a read error, since a much larger clone is one base off. The DNA of the CDR3 is TGCGCCAGCAGCTTGGCGGGGGGGGGCGCGGGGGGGCAGTACTTC. Its protein product is CASSLAGGGAGGQYF. The chain has TRBV5-1 and TRBJ2-7; 8 bases align to TRBD2. The germline CDR1 and CDR2 sequences are SGHRS and YFSETQ. This CDR3 has 15 amino acids. With V trimmed by 0 bases and J by 9 bases, 11 bases remained unmatched. The variable domain in full, with the rest retrieved from reference TRBV5-1 and TRBJ2-7, is KAGVTQTPRYLIKTRGQQVTLSCSPISGHRSVSWYQQTPGQGLQFLFEYFSETQRNKGNFPGRFSGRQFSNSRSEMNVSTLELGDSALYLCASSLAGGGAGGQYFGPGTRLTVT.

V is TRBV19 and J is TRBJ1-1, with 7 bases that match TRBD1. Germline CDR1 LNHDA, CDR2 SQIVND (reference sequence). CDR3 length: 13 residues. The trim removed 5 bases at V and 6 bases at J, leaving 6 bases unmatched. The CDR3 bases are TGTGCCAGTAGTTGGACAGGTCTGGCTGAAGCTTTCTTT. This sequence encodes CASSWTGLAEAFF.

Notes on this clonotype: This clone may be a read error of a much larger clone one base away. V usage is TRBV28 and J usage is TRBJ2-2; the D is unclear. CDR1 and CDR2 (germline): MDHEN, SYDVKM. There are 15 residues in the CDR3. The germline V and J ends were trimmed by 3 bases and 2 bases, with 10 bases remaining between them. CDR3 bases: TGTGCCAGCAGTTTTTCCTTCGACAACACCGGGGAGCTGTTTTTT. Translating it yields CASSFSFDNTGELFF.

This clonotype was recorded many times. The genes are TRBV6-5 and TRBJ2-7, with TRBD1 identical over 7 bases. The trim removed 4 bases at V and 2 bases at J, leaving 5 bases unmatched. Per the germline V gene, CDR1 is MNHEY and CDR2 is SVGAGI. This CDR3 is built from 14 residues. The CDR3 protein is CASSLGGSPYEQYF. CDR3 nucleotide sequence: TGTGCCAGCAGTTTAGGGGGCAGTCCCTACGAGCAGTACTTC.

Many counts were recorded for this clonotype. The rearrangement uses TRBV20-1 and TRBJ2-5, with no clear D. Germline V gene data show CDR1 as DFQATT and CDR2 as SNEGSKA (reference sequence). Trimming removed 4 bases at V and 2 bases at J, with 5 bases between. This CDR3 has 11 residues. The CDR3 sequence is CSATTQETQYF. The CDR3, as DNA: TGCAGTGCTACCACTCAAGAGACCCAGTACTTC.

The sample holds many counts of this clonotype. CDR3: CASSQGLAETYEQYF. The CDR3 DNA sequence: TGTGCCAGCAGCCAAGGACTAGCGGAGACCTACGAGCAGTACTTC. The chain employs TRBV3-1 and TRBJ2-7, with 9 bases that match TRBD2. The CDR3 runs 15 residues. CDR1 LGHDT and CDR2 YNNKEL come from the germline V gene (reference sequence). V lost 1 base and J lost 2; bases outside the gene matches: 3.

This clonotype was detected many times. The chain couples TRBV7-6 to TRBJ2-2, with D possibly matching TRBD2 (6 bases). CDR3 size: 16 residues. Looked up from germline, CDR1 is SGHVS and CDR2 is FNYEAQ. V dropped 3 bases and J dropped 6 bases, with 17 bases sitting between them. The CDR3 sequence is CASSFTGGPQAGELFF. The CDR3, as DNA: TGTGCCAGCAGCTTCACTGGAGGGCCTCAGGCCGGGGAGCTGTTTTTT. The complete variable domain, with remaining parts taken from reference TRBV7-6 and TRBJ2-2, reads GAGVSQSPRYKVTKRGQDVALRCDPISGHVSLYWYRQALGQGPEFLTYFNYEAQQDKSGLPNDRFSAERPEGSISTLTIQRTEQRDSAMYRCASSFTGGPQAGELFFGEGSRLTVL.

The V gene is TRBV10-1, the J gene TRBJ2-7; D is uncertain. The CDR3 is 16 amino acids. Germline V CDR1 and CDR2: WNHNN, SYGVQD (reference sequence). V lost 3 bases and J lost 3, with 18 bases in between. The CDR3 sequence: CASSDLPKRAGYEQYF. CDR3 in DNA: TGCGCCAGCAGTGACCTACCAAAGCGAGCAGGCTACGAGCAGTACTTC.

There are many counts of this clonotype. V is TRBV4-1 and J is TRBJ1-1; 9 bases agree with TRBD1. CDR3 length: 15 residues. The trim removed 3 bases at V and 4 bases at J, leaving 6 bases unmatched. CDR1 is MGHRA, CDR2 YSYEKL, per germline. CDR3 sequence: CASSHTMTGGTEAFF. CDR3 nucleotides: TGCGCCAGCAGCCACACAATGACAGGGGGCACTGAAGCTTTCTTT.

The chain has TRBV27 and TRBJ2-7; D is perhaps TRBD2 (6 bases). Germline loops: CDR1 MNHEY, CDR2 SMNVEV (reference sequence). V was pared by 7 bases and J by 3 bases, with 7 bases between. This CDR3 has 11 amino acids. CDR3 in DNA: TGTGCCAGCATCGGGGGCTACGAGCAGTACTTC. Its translation is CASIGGYEQYF.

This clonotype occurred many times. The chain carries TRBV9 and TRBJ1-1, with D possibly matching TRBD1 (5 bases). The V end was cut by 7 bases, the J end by 7 bases, with 23 bases between. From germline, CDR1 is SGDLS and CDR2 YYNGEE. There are 15 residues in the CDR3. This CDR3 is CASHGAKGRWDEAFF. For the CDR3, the DNA is TGTGCCAGCCACGGGGCCAAGGGGCGCTGGGATGAAGCTTTCTTT.

At least ten counts were recorded for this clonotype. The chain has TRBV5-5 and TRBJ2-1; D unresolved. CDR1 is SGHKS and CDR2 is YYEKEE in the germline V gene (reference sequence). There are 12 residues in the CDR3. V lost 5 bases to trimming and J lost 12 bases, with 15 bases between them. The chain's CDR3 is CASRQGLSGQFF. In nucleotides, the CDR3 is TGTGCCAGCAGACAAGGCTTGTCGGGGCAGTTCTTC.

This clonotype was found many times. CDR3 DNA: TGTGCCAGCAGTTCCCTGGTTGCGGGAGGGCTCCAAGAGACCCAGTACTTC. Its protein product is CASSSLVAGGLQETQYF. The chain joins TRBV27 to TRBJ2-5; 9 bases agree with TRBD2. V lost 4 bases and J lost 1; bases outside the gene matches: 10. The CDR3 loop spans 17 amino acids. Germline CDR1 reads MNHEY; CDR2 reads SMNVEV (reference sequence).

This clonotype is medium-sized. The chain uses TRBV4-1 and TRBJ2-7; perhaps TRBD2 as D (5 bases). The germline V gene encodes CDR1 MGHRA and CDR2 YSYEKL. V was trimmed by 4 bases and J by 4 bases, leaving 11 bases between them. The length of the CDR3 is 13 residues. The CDR3 DNA follows: TGCGCCAGCAGCCCGCTCACGGGGTACGAGCAGTACTTC. It specifies CASSPLTGYEQYF.

A word on this clonotype: The junction differs from germline at one of its ends, possibly a read error. CDR3 DNA sequence: TGTACCGGCAGCTTTACCTACGAGCAGTACTTC. Translating gives CTGSFTYEQYF. V gene TRBV7-2 combines with J gene TRBJ2-7; D is unresolved. Germline V lookup: CDR1 SGHTA, CDR2 FQGNSA. CDR3 length equals 11 residues.

This clonotype was found many times. CDR3 DNA: TGTGCCAGCAGCCCATGGACAGGGGGCTTGGGAGAGACCCAGTACTTC. Translated: CASSPWTGGLGETQYF. The V and J genes are TRBV7-9 and TRBJ2-5, with 11 bases matching TRBD1. The CDR3 extends over 16 amino acids. After removal of 5 bases from V and 4 bases from J, the junction contained 9 bases not matched to a gene. Germline V gives CDR1 SEHNR, CDR2 FQNEAQ (reference sequence).

This clonotype was recorded many times. This rearrangement joins TRBV10-2 to TRBJ2-7; the D is unclear. Germline CDR1 is WSHSY and CDR2 is SAAADI. This CDR3 is built from 12 residues. Trimming cost V 2 bases and J 6 bases, with 8 bases left between them. Here the CDR3 reads CASSEVGTEQYF. In DNA form, the CDR3 reads TGCGCCAGCAGTGAGGTGGGCACCGAGCAGTACTTC.

The V call is TRBV27, the J call TRBJ2-7; a weak D match, TRBD2 (5 bases). Looked up from germline, CDR1 is MNHEY and CDR2 is SMNVEV (reference sequence). Trimming shortened V by 3 bases and J by 2 bases, and 11 bases separated the two germline ends. This CDR3 has 14 amino acids. CDR3 sequence: CASSLVRDTYEQYF. The CDR3 DNA reads TGTGCCAGCAGTTTGGTACGGGATACCTACGAGCAGTACTTC.

This clonotype was picked up many times. The chain employs TRBV28 and TRBJ2-1; tentatively, D is TRBD1 (6 bases). V was trimmed by 4 bases and J by 9 bases, leaving 10 bases between them. Per germline, CDR1 MDHEN and CDR2 SYDVKM. CDR3 length equals 12 residues. The CDR3 spells CASSWVGGEQFF. DNA for the CDR3: TGTGCCAGCAGTTGGGTAGGGGGTGAGCAGTTCTTC.

The rearrangement joins TRBV7-8 to TRBJ1-5; D gene ambiguous. The CDR3 has 15 residues. CDR1 and CDR2 (germline): SGHVS, FQNEAQ. V lost 3 bases, J lost 1 base, and 10 bases lay in between. CDR3 sequence (DNA): TGTGCCAGCAGCTTGGCCAAGGGAAGCAATCAGCCCCAGCATTTT. Its protein is CASSLAKGSNQPQHF.

Turning to this clonotype: As the CDR3 is not closed by the conserved phenylalanine or tryptophan, this likely results from a read error. The chain carries TRBV28 and TRBJ2-2, with 12 bases identical to TRBD2. This CDR3 spans 17 amino acids. V trimming: 5 bases; J trimming: 0 bases; junction bases outside the gene matches: 4. Looked up from germline, CDR1 is MDHEN and CDR2 is SYDVKM. The chain's CDR3 is CASSPRTSGTNTGELFS. CDR3 DNA sequence: TGTGCCAGCAGTCCCCGGACTAGCGGGACGAACACCGGGGAGCTGTTTTCT.

This clonotype was counted many times. This chain links TRBV19 with TRBJ2-3; the D gene is possibly TRBD2 (6 bases). There are 14 residues in the CDR3. CDR1 LNHDA and CDR2 SQIVND come from the germline V gene (reference sequence). The V end lost 7 bases, the J end lost 4 bases, and 15 bases lay between the germline ends. The CDR3 DNA sequence: TGTGCCAGTACCATCACCGGGAGCGCAGATACGCAGTATTTT. Translation: CASTITGSADTQYF.

The chain carries TRBV20-1 and TRBJ2-3, with TRBD2 identical over 9 bases. Unmatched junction bases numbered 3, after V lost 2 bases and J lost 0 bases. The length of the CDR3 is 15 residues. Looked up from germline, CDR1 is DFQATT and CDR2 is SNEGSKA (reference sequence). CDR3 region: CSARILAGSTDTQYF. DNA of the CDR3: TGCAGTGCTAGAATTCTAGCGGGGAGCACAGATACGCAGTATTTT.

In this sample, this clonotype turned up many times. This chain links TRBV14 with TRBJ2-5; D is unresolved. Deletions cut 6 bases from V and 2 bases from J, with 13 bases between. The germline V gene encodes CDR1 SGHDN and CDR2 FVKESK. There are 14 residues in the CDR3. As DNA, the CDR3 is TGTGCCAGCAGTCAGCGAAGTATACAAGAGACCCAGTACTTC. This gives the protein CASSQRSIQETQYF. Full variable domain (outside the CDR3, taken from reference TRBV14 and TRBJ2-5): EAGVTQFPSHSVIEKGQTVTLRCDPISGHDNLYWYRRVMGKEIKFLLHFVKESKQDESGMPNNRFLAERTGGTYSTLKVQPAELEDSGVYFCASSQRSIQETQYFGPGTRLLVL.

The chain is built from TRBV9 and TRBJ2-1, with 7 positions matching TRBD1. The germline CDR1 and CDR2 sequences are SGDLS and YYNGEE. J was trimmed by 5 bases and V by 0 bases; bases with no gene match: 5. This CDR3 spans 15 amino acids. For the CDR3, the DNA is TGTGCCAGCAGCGTAGAAGGGGGCATGGACAATGAGCAGTTCTTC. Its translation is CASSVEGGMDNEQFF.

The rearrangement links TRBV15 to TRBJ2-7, with D possibly matching TRBD2 (6 bases). Germline values: CDR1 LNHNV, CDR2 YYDKDF (reference sequence). V gave up 5 bases and J gave up 1 base, with 12 bases separating them. The CDR3 has 14 amino acids. The CDR3 nucleotides read TGTGCCACCAGCTCCGGCGGGGAATCCTACGAGCAGTACTTC. Its protein is CATSSGGESYEQYF.

To note about this clonotype: With a much larger clone just one base away, this may be a read error. The V gene is TRBV7-2, the J gene TRBJ2-1; tentatively, D is TRBD2 (6 bases). Germline CDR1 SGHTA, CDR2 FQGNSA. CDR3 size: 15 residues. CDR3 protein: CASSLGGGAYNGQFF. CDR3 bases: TGTGCCAGCAGCTTAGGGGGAGGCGCCTACAATGGGCAGTTCTTC.